The 8 T cell receptor beta chains in this list originate from one sample, sequenced in a study of regulatory T cells in long-lasting Graves disease. The time point: persistent/refractory GD, antithyroid drugs over 5 years with positive TRAb. Extracted RNA from PBMCs served as the source of the TCR library. iRepertoire HTBI primers and Arm-PCR of CDR3 regions built TCR beta libraries. Using its own MiXCR run on the multiplex PCR reads, TCRdb lists one record per CDR3 protein. Of around 400,000 distinct CDR3 sequences listed, around a quarter are singletons. The sequenced sample was peripheral blood mononuclear cells (PBMCs), obtained when the disease was refractory, from a patient treated with antithyroid drugs. Receptors were obtained from a female donor with Graves disease.

Ten or more counts support this clonotype. The CDR3 loop is CATSDRGQGHYGYTF. The CDR3 DNA is TGTGCCACCAGTGACCGGGGACAGGGACACTATGGCTACACCTTC. This chain links TRBV24-1 with TRBJ1-2; the match to TRBD1 covers 9 bases. Losses at the gene ends were 4 bases for V and 3 bases for J; bases not matched to a gene: 5. Germline V gives CDR1 KGHDR, CDR2 SFDVKD. This CDR3 is 15 amino acids long.

This chain uses TRBV5-1 with TRBJ2-7; TRBD1 might be the D (6 bases). This CDR3 contains 17 residues. Trimming pared 6 bases from V and 0 bases from J, leaving 22 bases between. Germline V lookup: CDR1 SGHRS, CDR2 YFSETQ. The CDR3 DNA reads as TGCGCCAGCACCGCTCGTCCGGGACAACCTTTCTCCTACGAGCAGTACTTC. Its translation: CASTARPGQPFSYEQYF.

This clonotype turned up a few times. This chain links TRBV7-9 with TRBJ2-2, with TRBD2 identical over 8 bases. Germline values: CDR1 SEHNR, CDR2 FQNEAQ (reference sequence). Trimming cost V 5 bases and J 4 bases; bases outside gene matches: 12. The CDR3 consists of 17 residues. This chain's CDR3 is CASSRGVTSAGTGELFF. The CDR3 DNA follows: TGTGCCAGCAGCCGAGGAGTGACTAGCGCGGGCACCGGGGAGCTGTTTTTT.

Ten or more counts support this clonotype. The V gene is TRBV24-1, the J gene TRBJ1-1; tentative D call: TRBD1 (5 bases). Trimming removed 4 bases at V and 4 bases at J, with 18 bases between. There are 16 residues in the CDR3. The germline V gene encodes CDR1 KGHDR and CDR2 SFDVKD. CDR3 protein: CATSESRGNGGTEAFF. CDR3 coding DNA: TGTGCCACCAGTGAAAGCCGAGGAAACGGGGGCACTGAAGCTTTCTTT.

The CDR3 DNA follows: TGCGCCAGCAGCTTGGCCCGACAGGTCTCGGAAAAACTGTTTTTT. Translated: CASSLARQVSEKLFF. This chain connects TRBV5-1 to TRBJ1-4; a weak D match, TRBD1 (6 bases). V was clipped by 0 bases and J by 8 bases, with 14 bases between them. The CDR3 contains 15 residues. Germline V lookup: CDR1 SGHRS, CDR2 YFSETQ.

This clonotype was picked up many times. This chain joins TRBV28 and TRBJ1-1; D is uncertain. Germline-derived CDR1 and CDR2 are MDHEN and SYDVKM. V lost 6 bases, J lost 8 bases, and 10 bases lay in between. The CDR3 consists of 11 residues. Here the CDR3 DNA reads TGTGCCAGCAGAAGGCCAGGAGAAGCTTTCTTT. Its translation: CASRRPGEAFF.

The V and J genes are TRBV20-1 and TRBJ1-6, with TRBD1 identical over 7 bases. CDR1 is DFQATT and CDR2 is SNEGSKA in the germline V gene (reference sequence). The V and J ends lost 1 base and 9 bases, in that order; junction bases with no gene match: 21. The CDR3 is made up of 19 amino acids. CDR3 DNA sequence: TGCAGTGCTAGAGCTGCCCTACCCACGAGAGGGGGCGTTGGTTCACCCCTCCACTTT. It yields the protein CSARAALPTRGGVGSPLHF.

The chain combines TRBV7-2 with TRBJ2-7; a possible D gene is TRBD2 (6 bases). The CDR3 totals 16 residues. Germline V gene lookup returns CDR1 SGHTA and CDR2 FQGNSA. Trimming stripped 6 bases from V and 2 bases from J, with 20 bases between. In DNA, the CDR3 is TGTGCCAGCAGGCCCCCCCGATTTAGCGGAGCCTACGAGCAGTACTTC. The encoded protein is CASRPPRFSGAYEQYF.